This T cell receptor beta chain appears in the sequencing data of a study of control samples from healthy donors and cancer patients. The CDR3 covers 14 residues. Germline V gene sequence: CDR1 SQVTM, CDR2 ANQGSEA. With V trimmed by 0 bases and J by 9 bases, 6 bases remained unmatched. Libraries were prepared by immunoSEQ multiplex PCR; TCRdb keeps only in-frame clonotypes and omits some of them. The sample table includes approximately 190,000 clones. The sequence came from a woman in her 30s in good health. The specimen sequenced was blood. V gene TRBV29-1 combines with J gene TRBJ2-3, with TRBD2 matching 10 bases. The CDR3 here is CSVEDQLAGLTQYF. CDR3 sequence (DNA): TGCAGCGTTGAAGATCAACTAGCGGGGTTGACGCAGTATTTT.